Presented here are 32 T cell receptor beta chains from one specimen sequenced in a study of Graves' ophthalmopathy and Graves' hyperthyroidism. Amplification targeted the TCR beta CDR3 regions, with RNA transcripts as the source material. RT-PCR in the first round used HTBI primers; a second-round multiplex PCR followed. TCRdb re-analysed the multiplex PCR reads in MiXCR, keeping a single row per CDR3 protein. The sample lists about 550,000 distinct CDR3 sequences; under 40% were seen once. The source material was peripheral blood or thyroid tissue (not recorded which). The receptors come from an adult man with Graves' hyperthyroidism.

This clonotype was recorded at least ten times. The rearrangement joins TRBV2 to TRBJ1-5, with D perhaps matching TRBD1 (5 bases). From germline, CDR1 is SNHLY and CDR2 FYNNEI. The V end was cut by 3 bases, the J end by 4 bases, with 10 bases between. The CDR3 length is 14 residues. The CDR3 region is CASSDRAGNQPQHF. DNA of the CDR3: TGTGCCAGCAGTGACAGGGCGGGTAATCAGCCCCAGCATTTT. Filled out from reference TRBV2 and TRBJ1-5, the complete variable domain reads EPEVTQTPSHQVTQMGQEVILRCVPISNHLYFYWYRQILGQKVEFLVSFYNNEISEKSEIFDDQFSVERPDGSNFTLKIRSTKLEDSAMYFCASSDRAGNQPQHFGDGTRLSIL.

This clonotype was picked up many times. The chain joins TRBV19 to TRBJ2-7; D is unresolved. There are 12 residues in the CDR3. V was cut by 7 bases and J by 3 bases, with 10 bases left in between. Germline V gene sequence: CDR1 LNHDA, CDR2 SQIVND (reference sequence). CDR3: CASKGSNYEQYF. The CDR3 region has the DNA TGTGCCAGTAAAGGGTCCAACTACGAGCAGTACTTC.

This clonotype has at least ten counts. This chain joins TRBV20-1 and TRBJ2-5; 7 bases fit TRBD1. V lost 2 bases to trimming and J lost 1 base; unmatched junction nucleotides: 1. This CDR3 comprises 13 residues. The germline CDR1 and CDR2 sequences are DFQATT and SNEGSKA (reference sequence). CDR3 in amino acids: CSARQGVQETQYF. In DNA form, the CDR3 reads TGCAGTGCTAGACAGGGGGTCCAAGAGACCCAGTACTTC.

At least ten counts were recorded for this clonotype. This rearrangement joins TRBV7-3 to TRBJ2-7; a possible D gene is TRBD1 (6 bases). This CDR3 region has 15 residues. Trimming removed 5 bases from V and 5 bases from J, with 19 bases in between. The germline V gene encodes CDR1 SGHTA and CDR2 FQGTGA. The CDR3 is CASSTHPGAMDEQYF. CDR3 in DNA: TGTGCCAGCAGCACACACCCAGGGGCAATGGACGAGCAGTACTTC.

Only one count was recorded for this clonotype. The chain recombines TRBV29-1 with TRBJ1-2; the D is unclear. Germline lookup yields CDR1 SQVTM and CDR2 ANQGSEA. The CDR3 extends over 16 amino acids. V was trimmed by 4 bases and J by 0 bases, leaving 18 bases between them. The CDR3 DNA sequence: TGCAGCGTTGGATTCGTGGGCGGTAACACTAACTATGGCTACACCTTC. This codes for CSVGFVGGNTNYGYTF.

This chain joins TRBV7-2 and TRBJ1-1; D gene unclear. Between the trimmed V and J ends, which lost 5 bases and 0 bases, there was a span of 16 bases. This CDR3 spans 16 amino acids. Germline loops: CDR1 SGHTA, CDR2 FQGNSA. CDR3 coding DNA: TGTGCCAGCAGCCCACCCAAAGGGCTCTTGAACACTGAAGCTTTCTTT. It specifies CASSPPKGLLNTEAFF.

The chain joins TRBV2 to TRBJ2-3, with D possibly TRBD2 on 5 matching bases. V gave up 1 base and J gave up 3 bases, with 17 bases separating them. This CDR3 is built from 17 residues. Germline CDR1 and CDR2: SNHLY and FYNNEI. The CDR3: CASSEVEWEKGTDTQYF. The CDR3 coding sequence is TGTGCCAGCAGTGAAGTAGAATGGGAGAAAGGTACAGATACGCAGTATTTT.

This clonotype showed up just a few times. The genes are TRBV12-3 or TRBV12-4 and TRBJ1-6; 11 bases match TRBD1. CDR3 length: 15 residues. J lost 6 bases, V lost 4 bases, and 2 bases had no gene match. The CDR3 region is CASSWGTGGNSPLHF. In nucleotides, the CDR3 is TGTGCCAGCAGTTGGGGGACAGGGGGTAATTCACCCCTCCACTTT.

This clonotype was counted ten times or more. J is TRBJ2-5 and V is TRBV4-2; 7 nucleotides align to TRBD1. V lost 3 bases and J lost 5; bases outside the gene matches: 15. The germline gives CDR1 LGHNA, CDR2 YNFKEQ. The CDR3 consists of 17 residues. DNA of the CDR3: TGTGCCAGCAGCCAGCCCACAGGGGCGAGTAGTAGGGAGACCCAGTACTTC. Translation gives CASSQPTGASSRETQYF.

This clonotype was seen many times. The V and J genes are TRBV5-6 and TRBJ1-5; no definite D call. Germline values: CDR1 SGHDT, CDR2 YYEEEE. Trimming cost V 4 bases and J 2 bases, with 13 bases left between them. This CDR3 region has 15 residues. CDR3 residues: CASSLQPFRNQPQHF. The CDR3 DNA is TGTGCCAGCAGCCTACAGCCTTTCCGCAATCAGCCCCAGCATTTT. Variable domain in full (rest from reference TRBV5-6 and TRBJ1-5): DAGVTQSPTHLIKTRGQQVTLRCSPKSGHDTVSWYQQALGQGPQFIFQYYEEEERQRGNFPDRFSGHQFPNYSSELNVNALLLGDSALYLCASSLQPFRNQPQHFGDGTRLSIL.

This chain joins TRBV12-3 or TRBV12-4 and TRBJ2-5, with D possibly matching TRBD1 (5 bases). The CDR3 extends over 12 amino acids. The V gene lost 5 bases and the J gene lost 11 bases, with 15 bases spanning the gap. CDR3 in DNA: TGTGCCAGCAGTCCCGACAGAGATACGCAGTACTTC. Translating it yields CASSPDRDTQYF.

This clonotype was seen many times. The rearrangement links TRBV4-1 to TRBJ1-2; TRBD1 might be the D (6 bases). V was shortened by 4 bases and J by 0 bases, with 15 bases between the two germline ends. This CDR3 spans 16 amino acids. Germline V gives CDR1 MGHRA, CDR2 YSYEKL. The CDR3 DNA follows: TGCGCCAGCAGCCTAAAACAGGGAACCCCTAACTATGGCTACACCTTC. Translated, it gives CASSLKQGTPNYGYTF.

This clonotype was counted many times. The chain has TRBV20-1 and TRBJ2-5; 8 positions match TRBD1. This CDR3 contains 12 residues. Germline CDR1 and CDR2: DFQATT and SNEGSKA (reference sequence). V was clipped by 5 bases and J by 3 bases; unmatched bases: 2. In nucleotides, the CDR3 is TGCAGTGCTCGGACAGGGAAAGAGACCCAGTACTTC. This translates into CSARTGKETQYF.

This clonotype was seen ten or more times. J is TRBJ2-2 and V is TRBV20-1, with D uncertain. This CDR3 spans 12 amino acids. Germline V gene lookup returns CDR1 DFQATT and CDR2 SNEGSKA (reference sequence). V lost 1 base and J 6 bases, leaving 6 bases between the germline ends. Here the CDR3 reads CSARGSPGELFF. CDR3 DNA sequence: TGCAGTGCTAGAGGATCCCCCGGGGAGCTGTTTTTT.

This clonotype appeared once. Relative to the germline gene, one junction end is altered; a read error may explain this. The V gene is TRBV7-2, the J gene TRBJ1-4, with TRBD1 as a possible D gene (5 bases). Germline values: CDR1 SGHTA, CDR2 FQGNSA. The CDR3 sequence is 15 residues long. This chain's CDR3 is CASRLAGRDNEKLFF. The CDR3 DNA sequence: TGTGCCAGCAGGTTAGCGGGACGGGATAATGAAAAACTGTTTTTT.

This clonotype was observed many times. This chain links TRBV29-1 with TRBJ1-1; unclear D gene. Germline V gene data show CDR1 as SQVTM and CDR2 as ANQGSEA. The CDR3 consists of 13 residues. The V and J ends lost 4 bases and 0 bases respectively, with 9 bases between them. The CDR3 spells CSVAGGLNTEAFF. CDR3 nucleotide sequence: TGCAGCGTTGCCGGCGGACTGAACACTGAAGCTTTCTTT.

This clonotype occurred a few times. The V call is TRBV4-1, the J call TRBJ1-1, with 8 bases lining up with TRBD1. This CDR3 has 18 amino acids. V dropped 0 bases and J dropped 1; count of bases not matched to a gene: 10. Germline values: CDR1 MGHRA, CDR2 YSYEKL. The chain's CDR3 is CASSQDPVDRAPNTEAFF. In DNA form, the CDR3 reads TGCGCCAGCAGCCAAGATCCGGTGGACAGGGCTCCGAACACTGAAGCTTTCTTT.

As regards this clonotype: A junction boundary mismatches the germline segment, possibly from a read error. V usage is TRBV2 and J usage is TRBJ2-5; D call uncertain. The CDR3 contains 14 residues. Germline V CDR1 and CDR2: SNHLY, FYNNEI. CDR3 amino acids: CASSLVTSQGTQYF. CDR3 sequence (DNA): TGTGCCAGCAGCTTAGTTACCAGCCAAGGGACCCAGTACTTC.

The chain recombines TRBV7-2 with TRBJ1-3, with TRBD1 matching over 7 bases. Germline lookup yields CDR1 SGHTA and CDR2 FQGNSA. The CDR3 runs to 14 residues. Germline trimming cut 7 bases from V and 4 bases from J; bases unmatched to any gene: 7. The CDR3 region is CASNQGGAGNTIYF. Here the CDR3 DNA reads TGTGCCAGCAATCAAGGGGGCGCGGGAAACACCATATATTTT. The entire variable domain, with the rest obtained from reference TRBV7-2 and TRBJ1-3, is as follows: GAGVSQSPSNKVTEKGKDVELRCDPISGHTALYWYRQSLGQGLEFLIYFQGNSAPDKSGLPSDRFSAERTGGSVSTLTIQRTQQEDSAVYLCASNQGGAGNTIYFGEGSWLTVV.

J is TRBJ2-7 and V is TRBV29-1; 7 nucleotides agree with TRBD1. CDR3 length equals 12 residues. With V trimmed by 8 bases and J by 6 bases, 10 bases remained unmatched. CDR1 is SQVTM and CDR2 is ANQGSEA in the germline V gene. This chain's CDR3 is CSSEHRDSEQYF. In DNA, the CDR3 is TGCAGCAGTGAGCACAGGGACAGCGAGCAGTACTTC.

The table lists this clonotype with many counts. The chain has TRBV4-1 and TRBJ2-7; TRBD2 matches 7 bases. The CDR3 has 15 residues. With 2 bases clipped from V and 3 bases from J, the junction kept 7 bases outside the gene matches. Germline lookup yields CDR1 MGHRA and CDR2 YSYEKL. Here the CDR3 DNA reads TGCGCCAGCAGCCAACGGGGGGTAGTCGGCTACGAGCAGTACTTC. The encoded protein is CASSQRGVVGYEQYF.

The rearrangement uses TRBV7-9 and TRBJ1-4, with D perhaps matching TRBD1 (6 bases). Germline V gives CDR1 SEHNR, CDR2 FQNEAQ (reference sequence). Trimming left V 5 bases short and J 10 bases short, with 23 bases between. The CDR3 is 16 residues long. As DNA, the CDR3 is TGTGCCAGCAGCACGCTAGCGGGACACTCTTTTGGAAAACTGTTTTTT. Residues: CASSTLAGHSFGKLFF.

Many counts were recorded for this clonotype. The CDR3 DNA reads as TGTGCCAGGACTAGCGGGAGGGCCTCATACGAGCAGTACTTC. Translating it yields CARTSGRASYEQYF. V and J are TRBV12-3 or TRBV12-4 and TRBJ2-7, with 14 bases lining up with TRBD2. The CDR3 contains 14 residues. Trimming at V came to 9 bases and at J to 4 bases, leaving 5 bases not matched to a gene.

This clonotype was counted ten times or more. The chain links TRBV6-1 to TRBJ1-2; D is uncertain. The V end lost 6 bases, the J end lost 5 bases, and 10 bases lay between the germline ends. Germline-derived CDR1 and CDR2 are MNHNS and SASEGT. The CDR3 has 12 residues. CDR3 loop: CASRTEMYGYTF. CDR3 DNA: TGTGCCAGCAGGACGGAAATGTATGGCTACACCTTC.

Ten or more counts support this clonotype. The chain recombines TRBV20-1 with TRBJ2-7; 10 bases fit TRBD1. Unmatched junction bases numbered 5, after V lost 6 bases and J lost 3 bases. CDR1 and CDR2 (germline): DFQATT, SNEGSKA (reference sequence). The CDR3 has 13 amino acids. The CDR3 nucleotides are TGCAGTGCAGGGGGGACAGGGGACTACGAGCAGTACTTC. It translates to CSAGGTGDYEQYF.

The chain joins TRBV7-9 to TRBJ2-5; weak D call: TRBD2 (7 bases). V gave up 8 bases and J gave up 1 base, with 20 bases separating them. From germline, CDR1 is SEHNR and CDR2 FQNEAQ (reference sequence). CDR3 length: 16 amino acids. The CDR3 DNA sequence: TGTGCCAGCTCACGAGACTCGGGGGGCTTCCAAGAGACCCAGTACTTC. This encodes CASSRDSGGFQETQYF.

This clonotype has more than one count but fewer than ten. The gene calls are TRBV6-5 and TRBJ1-4; 12 positions match TRBD1. Trimming removed 4 bases from V and 1 base from J; junction bases left unmatched: 4. The germline gives CDR1 MNHEY, CDR2 SVGAGI. This CDR3 comprises 17 residues. The chain's CDR3 is CASSWGQGARTNEKLFF. The CDR3 DNA is TGTGCCAGCAGTTGGGGACAGGGGGCGCGAACTAATGAAAAACTGTTTTTT.

This clonotype was detected ten times or more. The chain uses TRBV7-2 and TRBJ2-2; 8 bases map to TRBD2. The V gene's germline CDR1 is SGHTA and CDR2 FQGNSA. This CDR3 comprises 16 residues. V dropped 2 bases and J dropped 4; count of bases not matched to a gene: 6. CDR3 sequence: CASSLTGGPVTGELFF. CDR3 DNA: TGTGCCAGCAGCTTAACGGGAGGGCCGGTCACCGGGGAGCTGTTTTTT.

The sample holds many counts of this clonotype. The rearrangement uses TRBV12-3 or TRBV12-4 and TRBJ2-7; D is possibly TRBD1 or TRBD2 (6 bases each). Trimming pared 5 bases from V and 7 bases from J, leaving 21 bases between. There are 15 residues in the CDR3. CDR3 sequence reads: CASSPLPGGLQEQYF. In DNA form, the CDR3 reads TGTGCCAGCAGTCCTCTCCCCGGGGGCTTACAGGAGCAGTACTTC.

This clonotype is a singleton in its sample. Relative to the germline gene, one junction end is altered; a read error may explain this. The V gene is TRBV3-1, the J gene TRBJ1-3; TRBD1 might be the D (5 bases). This CDR3 is 15 amino acids long. CDR1 LGHDT and CDR2 YNNKEL come from the germline V gene (reference sequence). The CDR3 DNA is TGTGCCGGCAGCCGAGGGACGAGCTCTGGAAACACCATATATTTT. It codes for CAGSRGTSSGNTIYF.

This clonotype was seen many times. This rearrangement joins TRBV2 to TRBJ2-7; 9 nucleotides match TRBD2. The ends lost 1 base at V and 4 bases at J; junction bases unmatched: 5. CDR3 size: 15 residues. In germline, CDR1 is SNHLY, CDR2 FYNNEI. CDR3 nucleotides: TGTGCCAGCAGTGAAGGCGGGGGGGCTCTTTACGAGCAGTACTTC. This codes for CASSEGGGALYEQYF.

Concerning this clonotype itself: The CDR3 does not end in the conserved phenylalanine or tryptophan, so this is likely a read error. It is unclear where the CDR3 begins or ends on the DNA, so no DNA is shown, and the CDR3 is as TCRdb lists it. The J gene is TRBJ1-1, the V gene TRBV7-8; TRBD1, as called in the table, went unchecked against the DNA. CDR1 is SGHVS, CDR2 FQNEAQ, per germline. The CDR3 contains 13 residues when both ends are counted. CDR3 in amino acids: CASSSRDRGRLAG.